This T cell receptor (beta chain) was observed in a study of T cells after yellow fever vaccination. Study-level points and caveats: Booster samples showed a return of most primary-vaccination clones (about 97% CD4, 88% CD8). Abundant contaminating clonotypes from the bulk population could appear in FACS-sorted repertoires. On re-exposure, the response was weaker but peaked faster, at day 5 versus 15.

V gave up 1 base and J gave up 5 bases; unmatched junction bases: 2. The CDR3 runs 15 residues. CDR1 and CDR2 (germline): SGHRS, YFSETQ. A universal primer site and UMIs were added as TCR cDNA was made by 5'RACE template switching. In TCRdb, the 5' RACE reads were re-called with MiXCR into one record per CDR3 protein. The profile covers 140,000 to 150,000 distinct CDR3 sequences, with about 6.9% appearing a single time and more than 0.6% taken by the ten largest. This clonotype was observed a few times. What it binds is not known. This specimen was CD4+ T cells sorted from PBMCs, taken 10 days after the yellow fever booster vaccination. J is TRBJ2-1 and V is TRBV5-1, with TRBD2 matching over 11 bases. The sequence came from a man aged 25 to 40 who received the YFV17D yellow fever vaccine. The CDR3 here is CASSLSGLADNEQFF. The DNA for the CDR3 is TGCGCCAGCAGCTTGTCGGGACTAGCGGACAATGAGCAGTTCTTC.